This entry lists 20 T cell receptor beta chains sequenced from one sample in a study of T cell responses to AZD1222 COVID-19 vaccine. Sequencing was performed with immunoSEQ multiplex PCR; in TCRdb, only in-frame clones are kept and a portion is missing. The repertoire holds some 96,000 clones, with 70% to 90% as singletons. Sequenced here: peripheral blood, sampled on day 0 of MenACWY control vaccination. The receptors shown here come from an adult in good health.

The chain employs TRBV2 and TRBJ2-7; D not certain. The V end was cut by 2 bases, the J end by 1 base, with 6 bases between. This CDR3 is built from 13 residues. The germline V gene encodes CDR1 SNHLY and CDR2 FYNNEI. The CDR3 here is CASSEPLSYEQYF. The CDR3, as DNA: TGTGCCAGCAGTGAACCGCTATCCTACGAGCAGTACTTC.

The chain has TRBV28 and TRBJ2-5, with D possibly being TRBD2 (6 bases). The CDR3 length is 15 residues. V was cut by 0 bases and J by 3 bases, with 11 bases left in between. Per the germline V gene, CDR1 is MDHEN and CDR2 is SYDVKM. CDR3: CASSLWGGEKETQYF. The CDR3, as DNA: TGTGCCAGCAGTTTATGGGGGGGAGAAAAAGAGACCCAGTACTTC.

This chain joins TRBV11-2 and TRBJ1-1; D call uncertain. This CDR3 is 13 amino acids long. In germline, CDR1 is SGHAT, CDR2 FQNNGV. V was clipped by 4 bases and J by 1 base, with 7 bases between them. The DNA for the CDR3 is TGTGCCAGCAGCTCACAGAGGAACACTGAAGCTTTCTTT. This translates into CASSSQRNTEAFF.

In its sample, this clone was seen a few times. V gene TRBV28 combines with J gene TRBJ2-7; TRBD1 is a possible D gene (6 bases). Trimming took off 4 bases at V and 7 bases at J, with 11 bases between the two ends. Germline loops: CDR1 MDHEN, CDR2 SYDVKM. This CDR3 is 12 amino acids long. CDR3 in amino acids: CASSSQGLEQYF. The CDR3 DNA is TGTGCCAGCAGTTCTCAGGGGTTGGAGCAGTACTTC.

This rearrangement joins TRBV9 to TRBJ2-3; the match to TRBD2 covers 10 bases. The ends lost 0 bases at V and 3 bases at J; junction bases unmatched: 10. Germline CDR1 reads SGDLS; CDR2 reads YYNGEE. This CDR3 spans 18 amino acids. This chain's CDR3 is CASSVARIAGGVTDTQYF. DNA of the CDR3: TGTGCCAGCAGCGTAGCTCGAATAGCGGGGGGTGTAACAGATACGCAGTATTTT.

This clone was observed once. The V gene is TRBV27, the J gene TRBJ1-2, with 8 bases that match TRBD1. The CDR3 loop spans 17 amino acids. V shed 5 bases, J shed 1 base, and the junction held 12 bases outside the gene matches. CDR1 and CDR2 (germline): MNHEY, SMNVEV (reference sequence). The CDR3 loop reads CASSPIQGAVDNYGYTF. CDR3 DNA sequence: TGTGCCAGCAGTCCTATCCAGGGGGCGGTAGATAACTATGGCTACACCTTC.

This chain joins TRBV9 and TRBJ1-5; D is undetermined. The CDR3 consists of 14 residues. Germline CDR1 and CDR2: SGDLS and YYNGEE. Trimming pared 3 bases from V and 4 bases from J, leaving 11 bases between. The CDR3 nucleotides read TGTGCCAGCAGCGGACCGGGCCCTAATCAGCCCCAGCATTTT. Protein product: CASSGPGPNQPQHF.

V gene TRBV7-7 combines with J gene TRBJ2-1, with D possibly matching TRBD2 (6 bases). The CDR3 sequence is 14 residues long. V shed 2 bases and J shed 7 bases, with 12 bases lying between them. Germline V gene data show CDR1 as SSHAT and CDR2 as FNYEAQ (reference sequence). This CDR3 is CASSLSLAGNEQFF. DNA for the CDR3: TGTGCCAGCAGCTTAAGTCTGGCGGGAAATGAGCAGTTCTTC.

The chain links TRBV18 to TRBJ2-7, with TRBD1 matching 8 bases. The junction had 4 bases not matched to a gene; V was cut back by 3 bases and J by 3 bases. This CDR3 has 14 amino acids. Germline V gene data show CDR1 as KGHSH and CDR2 as LQKENI. The CDR3 here is CASSPPTGVYEQYF. CDR3 DNA: TGTGCCAGCTCACCGCCGACAGGGGTCTACGAGCAGTACTTC.

This chain uses TRBV7-9 with TRBJ1-5, with D possibly being TRBD1 (5 bases). Trimming stripped 1 base from V and 7 bases from J, with 8 bases between. CDR1 and CDR2 from the germline V gene are SEHNR and FQNEAQ (reference sequence). The CDR3 sequence is 13 residues long. CDR3 sequence reads: CASSLGEGQPQHF. The DNA of the CDR3 is TGTGCCAGCAGCTTAGGCGAGGGGCAGCCCCAGCATTTT. Full variable domain (outside the CDR3, taken from reference TRBV7-9 and TRBJ1-5): DTGVSQNPRHKITKRGQNVTFRCDPISEHNRLYWYRQTLGQGPEFLTYFQNEAQLEKSRLLSDRFSAERPKGSFSTLEIQRTEQGDSAMYLCASSLGEGQPQHFGDGTRLSIL.

The rearrangement links TRBV27 to TRBJ1-3; no reliable D call. V was cut by 8 bases and J by 0 bases, with 11 bases left in between. The CDR3 length is 14 residues. Germline lookup yields CDR1 MNHEY and CDR2 SMNVEV (reference sequence). CDR3 amino acids: CASQSPGSGNTIYF. CDR3 nucleotide sequence: TGTGCCAGCCAAAGCCCGGGCTCTGGAAACACCATATATTTT.

The V and J genes are TRBV28 and TRBJ1-6; tentative D call: TRBD1 (5 bases). The CDR3 has 16 residues. Trimming stripped 6 bases from V and 0 bases from J, with 12 bases between. Per germline, CDR1 MDHEN and CDR2 SYDVKM. The CDR3 loop reads CASSQLGGSYNSPLHF. In nucleotides, the CDR3 is TGTGCCAGCAGCCAGCTGGGGGGCTCCTATAATTCACCCCTCCACTTT.

The chain has TRBV11-3 and TRBJ2-5; 8 nucleotides agree with TRBD2. The CDR3 loop spans 13 amino acids. The germline gives CDR1 SGHNT, CDR2 YENEEA. The junction had 2 bases not matched to a gene; V was cut back by 5 bases and J by 3 bases. DNA for the CDR3: TGTGCCAGCAGCCGGGGGGGCGAAGAGACCCAGTACTTC. As protein: CASSRGGEETQYF. Filled out from reference TRBV11-3 and TRBJ2-5, the complete variable domain reads EAGVVQSPRYKIIEKKQPVAFWCNPISGHNTLYWYLQNLGQGPELLIRYENEEAVDDSQLPKDRFSAERLKGVDSTLKIQPAELGDSAVYLCASSRGGEETQYFGPGTRLLVL.

The chain couples TRBV7-8 to TRBJ1-6, with D uncertain. This CDR3 contains 12 residues. The V and J ends lost 3 bases and 12 bases respectively, with 9 bases between them. The germline V gene encodes CDR1 SGHVS and CDR2 FQNEAQ. The CDR3 region has the DNA TGTGCCAGCAGCTTGCCCCTTCTACCCCTCCACTTT. This translates into CASSLPLLPLHF.

The rearrangement uses TRBV7-2 and TRBJ2-5; 16 nucleotides align to TRBD2. The CDR3 runs to 16 residues. Per the germline V gene, CDR1 is SGHTA and CDR2 is FQGNSA. V lost 5 bases to trimming and J lost 4 bases; unmatched junction nucleotides: 4. The CDR3 nucleotides are TGTGCCAGCAGCCCGGGACTAGCGGGGGGGCGAGAGACCCAGTACTTC. Translation: CASSPGLAGGRETQYF. Complete variable domain (other parts from reference TRBV7-2 and TRBJ2-5): GAGVSQSPSNKVTEKGKDVELRCDPISGHTALYWYRQSLGQGLEFLIYFQGNSAPDKSGLPSDRFSAERTGGSVSTLTIQRTQQEDSAVYLCASSPGLAGGRETQYFGPGTRLLVL.

This chain links TRBV19 with TRBJ1-1; D not resolved. Trimming took off 3 bases at V and 0 bases at J, with 11 bases between the two ends. Germline V gives CDR1 LNHDA, CDR2 SQIVND (reference sequence). The CDR3 loop spans 15 amino acids. The CDR3 DNA is TGTGCCAGTAGTATTGGCGGTTTCGTGAACACTGAAGCTTTCTTT. It is translated as CASSIGGFVNTEAFF.

This chain links TRBV4-1 with TRBJ2-2; D possibly corresponds to TRBD2 (7 bases). V was shortened by 4 bases and J by 1 base, with 13 bases between the two germline ends. The CDR3 spans 16 residues. The germline V gene has CDR1 MGHRA and CDR2 YSYEKL. As DNA, the CDR3 is TGCGCCAGCAGCCTAAGCGGGACATTGAACACCGGGGAGCTGTTTTTT. This codes for CASSLSGTLNTGELFF.

CDR3 nucleotide sequence: TGTGCCAGCAGTTTATACGGGAGAGAGGCCTACGAGCAGTACTTC. Translation: CASSLYGREAYEQYF. The chain has TRBV28 and TRBJ2-7; tentative D call: TRBD2 (6 bases). The CDR3 totals 15 residues. Germline lookup yields CDR1 MDHEN and CDR2 SYDVKM. V dropped 1 base and J dropped 2 bases, with 12 bases sitting between them.

The chain couples TRBV28 to TRBJ1-5, with D possibly matching TRBD1 (5 bases). Trimming shortened V by 7 bases and J by 6 bases, and 19 bases separated the two germline ends. Germline CDR1 MDHEN, CDR2 SYDVKM. The CDR3 sequence is 15 residues long. CDR3 nucleotides: TGTGCCAGCACATCCGGGGCGGGTACGAGTCAGCCCCAGCATTTT. Translated, it gives CASTSGAGTSQPQHF.

This clone was seen a single time. V usage is TRBV5-1 and J usage is TRBJ2-5, with D maybe TRBD2 (7 bases). CDR3 length: 15 amino acids. The V end lost 0 bases, the J end lost 1 base, and 10 bases lay between the germline ends. Per the germline V gene, CDR1 is SGHRS and CDR2 is YFSETQ. CDR3 in amino acids: CASSLVAGAQETQYF. The DNA for the CDR3 is TGCGCCAGCAGCTTGGTGGCGGGGGCCCAAGAGACCCAGTACTTC.